The entry that follows covers one TCR beta chain sequence. This sample is part of a study of blood T cell repertoires in COVID-19. As handled by the study authors: The assay estimated nucleated cells by amplifying reference gene primers. Assay: immunoSEQ multiplex PCR; the TCRdb copy retains only in-frame clones and omits some. V, J and clone size are taken as reported in that table, and D and trimming were inferred from the DNA itself. The data show tens of thousands of clones, around 86% seen once. The CDR3 loop spans 16 amino acids. The J segment lost 0 bases and the V segment lost 4 bases, leaving 7 bases of the junction unmatched. Germline lookup yields CDR1 SGHRS and CDR2 YFSETQ.

The receptor was derived from a man in his sixties or seventies with active or convalescent COVID-19. Source material: peripheral blood. The V call is TRBV5-1, the J call TRBJ1-3; 7 bases match TRBD1. Here the CDR3 reads CASSPVQGISGNTIYF. DNA for the CDR3: TGCGCCAGCAGCCCTGTACAGGGGATCTCTGGAAACACCATATATTTT.